This TCR beta chain originates from a study of T cells expressing NK-cell markers. Study summary: Repertoire data for TCR beta were derived from sorted T cells (CD3+CD56+NKG2C+, CD3+CD56+NKG2C- and CD3+CD56-NKG2C+).

There are 13 residues in the CDR3. Germline loops: CDR1 SQVTM, CDR2 ANQGSEA. As the method of synthesis, 5'RACE template switching with UMIs yielded TCR beta cDNA. TCRdb reworked the 5' RACE reads into one entry per CDR3 protein, no DNA. This sample's clone table lists about 180,000 distinct CDR3 sequences. Details on this clonotype: Antigen specificity is unknown.

Whole-study findings and limits: HCMV specificity of the expanded NKG2C+ T cell clones was not established. A range of about 1.0-7.0% of CD8+ T cells consisted of dominant NKG2C+ clonotypes in about six donors.

The sequencing sample was made of blood T cells: a sorted CD56 or NKG2C T cell subset, CD4+ or CD8+ T cells, or bulk PBMC T cells (not recorded which). V is TRBV29-1 and J is TRBJ2-1; the D call of TRBD2 rests on TCRdb alone, since no DNA is present to check it. The clonotype comes from a woman aged 18 to 75 in good health. This CDR3 is CSVGSGSKNEQFF.